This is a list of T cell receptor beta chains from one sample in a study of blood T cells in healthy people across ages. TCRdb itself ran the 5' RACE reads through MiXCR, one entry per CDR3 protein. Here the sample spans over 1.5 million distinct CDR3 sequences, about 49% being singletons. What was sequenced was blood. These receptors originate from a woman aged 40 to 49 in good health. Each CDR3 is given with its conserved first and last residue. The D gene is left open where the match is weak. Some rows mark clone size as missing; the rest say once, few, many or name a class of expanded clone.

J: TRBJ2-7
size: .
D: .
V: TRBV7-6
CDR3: CASSFGDRDTFYEQYF
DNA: TGTGCCAGCAGCTTTGGCGACCGGGACACTTTTTACGAGCAGTACTTC

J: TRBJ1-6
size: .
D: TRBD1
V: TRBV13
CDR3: CASSSADRGLGNSPLHF
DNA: TGTGCCAGCAGCTCCGCGGACAGGGGGCTTGGTAATTCACCCCTCCACTTT

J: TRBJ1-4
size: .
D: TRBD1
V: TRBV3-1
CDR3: CASSQDGRGTEKLFF
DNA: TGTGCCAGCAGCCAAGACGGCAGGGGGACTGAAAAACTGTTTTTT

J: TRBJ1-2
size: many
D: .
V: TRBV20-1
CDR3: CSARDRGVGGYTF
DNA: TGCAGTGCTAGAGATCGGGGGGTGGGCGGCTACACCTTC

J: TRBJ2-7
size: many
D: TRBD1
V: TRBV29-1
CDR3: CSVPSDRGSSYEQYF
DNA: TGCAGCGTTCCATCGGACAGGGGAAGTTCCTACGAGCAGTACTTC

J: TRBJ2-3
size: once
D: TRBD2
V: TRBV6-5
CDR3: CASSSMGGSTDTQYF
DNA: TGTGCCAGCAGCTCTATGGGGGGGAGCACAGATACGCAGTATTTT

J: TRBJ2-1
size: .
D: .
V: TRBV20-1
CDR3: CSALSGVVGQFF
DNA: TGCAGTGCCCTTTCGGGCGTTGTTGGGCAGTTCTTC

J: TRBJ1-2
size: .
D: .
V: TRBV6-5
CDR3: CASRRSPYGYTF
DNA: TGTGCCAGCAGGCGGTCCCCCTATGGCTACACCTTC

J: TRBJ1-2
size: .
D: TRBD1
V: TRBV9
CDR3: CASTPVQGDYGYTF
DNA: TGTGCCAGCACCCCGGTACAGGGGGATTATGGCTACACCTTC

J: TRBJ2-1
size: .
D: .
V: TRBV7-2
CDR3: CASSPQEGLQFF
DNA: TGTGCCAGCAGCCCCCAGGAGGGCTTGCAGTTCTTC

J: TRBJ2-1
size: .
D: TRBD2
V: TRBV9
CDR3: CASSVGGLDLYNEQFF
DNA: TGTGCCAGCAGCGTAGGGGGACTAGACCTTTACAATGAGCAGTTCTTC

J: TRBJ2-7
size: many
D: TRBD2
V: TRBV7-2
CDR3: CASTSRTRGNEQYF
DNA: TGTGCCAGCACCTCAAGGACTAGAGGAAACGAGCAGTACTTC

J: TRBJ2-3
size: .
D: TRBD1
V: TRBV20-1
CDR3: CSAPDRGTDTQYF
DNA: TGCAGTGCCCCTGACAGGGGCACAGATACGCAGTATTTT

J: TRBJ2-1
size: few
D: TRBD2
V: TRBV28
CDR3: CAGAKGLAAYNEQFF
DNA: TGTGCCGGGGCGAAGGGACTAGCGGCTTACAATGAGCAGTTCTTC

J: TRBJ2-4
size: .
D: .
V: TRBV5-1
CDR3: CASSFSGLGYNEQYF
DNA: TGCGCCAGCAGCTTTTCAGGTTTGGGTTACAATGAGCAGTACTTC

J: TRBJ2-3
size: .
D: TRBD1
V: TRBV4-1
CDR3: CASSQVTGVDTQYF
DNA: TGCGCCAGCAGCCAAGTGACAGGGGTGGATACGCAGTATTTT

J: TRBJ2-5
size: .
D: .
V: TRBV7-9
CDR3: CASSHLASETQYF
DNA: TGTGCCAGCAGCCATCTAGCGTCGGAGACCCAGTACTTC

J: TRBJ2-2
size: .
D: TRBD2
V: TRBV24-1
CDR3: CATSEASGGDWTGELFF
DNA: TGTGCCACCAGTGAGGCTAGCGGGGGTGACTGGACCGGGGAGCTGTTTTTT

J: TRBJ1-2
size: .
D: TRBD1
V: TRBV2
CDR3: CASSLQGRSGGYTF
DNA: TGTGCCAGCAGCCTACAGGGGAGGAGTGGTGGCTACACCTTC

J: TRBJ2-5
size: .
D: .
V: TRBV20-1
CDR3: CSAKKRQNQETQYF
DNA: TGCAGTGCTAAGAAACGACAGAACCAAGAGACCCAGTACTTC

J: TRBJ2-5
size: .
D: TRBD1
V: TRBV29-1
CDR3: CSVNDRGRGETQYF
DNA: TGCAGCGTTAATGACAGGGGGCGAGGAGAGACCCAGTACTTC

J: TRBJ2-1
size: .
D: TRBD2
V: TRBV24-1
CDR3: CATSDRLAGGRGEQFF
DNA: TGTGCCACCAGTGATCGACTAGCGGGGGGGCGTGGTGAGCAGTTCTTC

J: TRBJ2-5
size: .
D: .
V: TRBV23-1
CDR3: CASSQRRGGHVQETQYF
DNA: TGCGCCAGCAGTCAGAGGAGAGGTGGACACGTCCAAGAGACCCAGTACTTC

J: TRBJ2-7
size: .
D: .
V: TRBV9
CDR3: CASSVDPRPGSSYEQYF
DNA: TGTGCCAGCAGCGTAGATCCTCGCCCAGGTAGCTCCTACGAGCAGTACTTC

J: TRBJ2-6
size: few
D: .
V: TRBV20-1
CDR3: CSARVQSSSGANVLTF
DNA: TGCAGTGCTAGAGTTCAATCGAGCTCTGGGGCCAACGTCCTGACTTTC

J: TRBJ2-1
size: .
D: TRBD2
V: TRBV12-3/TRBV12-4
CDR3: CASSFLLPVGGTYNEQFF
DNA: TGTGCCAGCAGTTTTCTCCTCCCTGTCGGGGGGACCTACAATGAGCAGTTCTTC

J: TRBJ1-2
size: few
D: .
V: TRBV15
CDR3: CATSRGAGNYGYTF
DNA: TGTGCCACCAGCAGGGGGGCAGGGAACTATGGCTACACCTTC

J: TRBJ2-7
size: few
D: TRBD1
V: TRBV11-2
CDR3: CASSLTGQDYEQYF
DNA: TGTGCCAGCAGCTTAACGGGACAGGATTACGAGCAGTACTTC

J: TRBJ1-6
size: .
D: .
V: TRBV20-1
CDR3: CSARVTGSSYNSPLHF
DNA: TGCAGTGCTAGAGTCACAGGGAGCTCCTATAATTCACCCCTCCACTTT

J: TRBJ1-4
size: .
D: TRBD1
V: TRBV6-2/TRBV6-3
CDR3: CASSWTGEATNEKLFF
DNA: TGTGCCAGCAGCTGGACAGGGGAAGCGACTAATGAAAAACTGTTTTTT

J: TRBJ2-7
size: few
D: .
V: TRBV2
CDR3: CASKGDSPYEQYF
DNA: TGTGCCAGCAAAGGGGACTCCCCCTACGAGCAGTACTTC

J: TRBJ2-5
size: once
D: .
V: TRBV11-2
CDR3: CAGSKRVGGVVGETQYF
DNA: TGTGCCGGCAGCAAAAGAGTAGGGGGGGTCGTGGGAGAGACCCAGTACTTC

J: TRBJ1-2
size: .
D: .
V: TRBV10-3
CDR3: CAISDGQVNYGYTF
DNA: TGTGCCATCAGTGACGGTCAGGTTAACTATGGCTACACCTTC

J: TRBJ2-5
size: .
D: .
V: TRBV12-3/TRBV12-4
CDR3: CASSGDLPMEEQYF
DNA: TGTGCCAGCAGCGGCGACCTACCCATGGAGGAGCAGTACTTC

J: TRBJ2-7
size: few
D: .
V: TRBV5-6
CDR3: CASSADAVEQYF
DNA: TGTGCCAGCAGCGCGGACGCCGTCGAGCAGTACTTC

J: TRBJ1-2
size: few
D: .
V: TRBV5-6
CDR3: CASSLTSGVYTF
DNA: TGTGCCAGCAGCTTGACTAGCGGGGTCTACACCTTC

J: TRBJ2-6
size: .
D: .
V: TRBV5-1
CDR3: CASSLPGLFSGANVLTF
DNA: TGCGCCAGCAGCTTGCCTGGACTGTTCTCTGGGGCCAACGTCCTGACTTTC

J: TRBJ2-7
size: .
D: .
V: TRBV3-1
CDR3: CASSQDVGSPYEQYF
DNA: TGTGCCAGCAGCCAAGACGTTGGTTCTCCCTACGAGCAGTACTTC

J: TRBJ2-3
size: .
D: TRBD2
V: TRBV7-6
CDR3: CASSSRLAGEVDTQYF
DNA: TGTGCCAGCAGCTCAAGACTAGCGGGGGAGGTAGATACGCAGTATTTT

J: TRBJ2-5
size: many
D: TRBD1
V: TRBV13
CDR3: CASSSTGLGETQYF
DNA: TGTGCCAGCAGCTCGACAGGGTTGGGGGAGACCCAGTACTTC

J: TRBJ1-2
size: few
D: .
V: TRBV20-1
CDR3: CSARVPGRNYGYTF
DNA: TGCAGTGCTAGAGTGCCAGGGCGGAACTATGGCTACACCTTC

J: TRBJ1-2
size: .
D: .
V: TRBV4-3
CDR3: CASSQDGRGGYGYTF
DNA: TGCGCCAGCAGCCAAGATGGGAGAGGGGGCTATGGCTACACCTTC

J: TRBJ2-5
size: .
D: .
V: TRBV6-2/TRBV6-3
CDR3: CASSRRLRGKETQYF
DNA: TGTGCCAGCAGCCGGCGGCTCAGGGGAAAAGAGACCCAGTACTTC

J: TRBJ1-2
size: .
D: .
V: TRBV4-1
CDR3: CASSQFQGIGYGYTF
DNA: TGCGCCAGCAGCCAATTCCAGGGTATCGGCTATGGCTACACCTTC

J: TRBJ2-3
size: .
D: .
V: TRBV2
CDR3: CASSEEAGADTQYF
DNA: TGTGCCAGCAGTGAGGAGGCAGGGGCAGATACGCAGTATTTT

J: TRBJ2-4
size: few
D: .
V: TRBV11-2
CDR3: CASTPRGLGAKNIQYF
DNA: TGTGCCAGCACCCCTCGGGGGCTCGGGGCCAAAAACATTCAGTACTTC